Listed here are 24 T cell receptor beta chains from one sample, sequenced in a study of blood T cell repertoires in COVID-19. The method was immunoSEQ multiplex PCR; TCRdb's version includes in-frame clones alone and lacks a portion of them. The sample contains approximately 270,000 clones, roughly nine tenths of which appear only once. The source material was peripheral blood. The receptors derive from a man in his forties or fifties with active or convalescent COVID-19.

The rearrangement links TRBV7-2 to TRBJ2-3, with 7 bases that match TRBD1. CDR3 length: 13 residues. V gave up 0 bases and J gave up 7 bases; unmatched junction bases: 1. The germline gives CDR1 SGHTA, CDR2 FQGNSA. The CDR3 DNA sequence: TGTGCCAGCAGCTTAGCAGGGGGCAATACGCAGTATTTT. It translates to CASSLAGGNTQYF.

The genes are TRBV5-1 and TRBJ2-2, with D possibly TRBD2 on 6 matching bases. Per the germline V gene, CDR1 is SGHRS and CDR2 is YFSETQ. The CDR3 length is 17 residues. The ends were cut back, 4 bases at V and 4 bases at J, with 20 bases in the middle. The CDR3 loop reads CASSPRGSEAGTGELFF. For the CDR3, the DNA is TGCGCCAGCAGCCCCCGGGGGTCTGAGGCGGGCACCGGGGAGCTGTTTTTT.

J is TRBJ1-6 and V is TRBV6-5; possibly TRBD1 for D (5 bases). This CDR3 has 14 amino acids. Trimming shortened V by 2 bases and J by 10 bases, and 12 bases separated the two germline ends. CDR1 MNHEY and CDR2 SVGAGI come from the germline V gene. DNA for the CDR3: TGTGCCAGCAGTTACGAGCCCCAGGGCTCACCCCTCCACTTT. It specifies CASSYEPQGSPLHF.

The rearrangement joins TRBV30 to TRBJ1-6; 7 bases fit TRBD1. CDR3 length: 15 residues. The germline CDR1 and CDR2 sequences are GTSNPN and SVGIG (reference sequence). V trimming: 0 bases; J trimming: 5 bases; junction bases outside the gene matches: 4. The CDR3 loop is CAWSVFGTDNSPLHF. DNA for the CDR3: TGTGCCTGGAGTGTTTTTGGGACAGATAATTCACCCCTCCACTTT.

The CDR3 is CASSSFDTLGHEPQHF. The CDR3, as DNA: TGTGCCAGCAGCTCGTTTGACACTCTGGGCCATGAGCCCCAGCATTTT. This chain joins TRBV7-9 and TRBJ1-5, with unresolved D. The V gene's germline CDR1 is SEHNR and CDR2 FQNEAQ (reference sequence). V was pared by 4 bases and J by 8 bases, with 21 bases between. This CDR3 has 16 residues.

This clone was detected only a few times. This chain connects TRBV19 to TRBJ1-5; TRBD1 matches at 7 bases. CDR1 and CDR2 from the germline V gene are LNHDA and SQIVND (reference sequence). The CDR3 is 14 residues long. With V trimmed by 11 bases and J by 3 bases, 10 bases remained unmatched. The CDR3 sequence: CASTRDSVNQPQHF. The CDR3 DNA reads TGTGCCTCCACCCGGGACAGCGTCAATCAGCCCCAGCATTTT.

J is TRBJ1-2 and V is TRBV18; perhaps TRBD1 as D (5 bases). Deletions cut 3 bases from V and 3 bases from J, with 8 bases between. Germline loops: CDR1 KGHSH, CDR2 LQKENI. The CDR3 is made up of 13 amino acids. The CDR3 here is CASSPTADYGYTF. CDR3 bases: TGTGCCAGCTCACCGACAGCCGACTATGGCTACACCTTC.

In DNA, the CDR3 is TGTGCCAGCAGCTTAATCCCAGGTGTGGACACTGAAGCTTTCTTT. Translating it yields CASSLIPGVDTEAFF. The chain employs TRBV7-3 and TRBJ1-1; D is unresolved. CDR1 is SGHTA and CDR2 is FQGTGA in the germline V gene. The CDR3 consists of 15 residues. Trimming removed 1 base from V and 3 bases from J, with 12 bases in between.

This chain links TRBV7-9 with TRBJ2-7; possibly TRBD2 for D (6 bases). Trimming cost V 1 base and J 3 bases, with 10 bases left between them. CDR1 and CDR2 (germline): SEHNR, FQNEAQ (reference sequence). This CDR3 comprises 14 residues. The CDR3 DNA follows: TGTGCCAGCAGCTTAGACTGGCGGGACTACGAGCAGTACTTC. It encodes CASSLDWRDYEQYF.

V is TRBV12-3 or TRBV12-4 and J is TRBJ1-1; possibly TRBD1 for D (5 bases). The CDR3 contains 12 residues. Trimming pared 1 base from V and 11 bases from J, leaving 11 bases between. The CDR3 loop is CASSLVQGMAFF. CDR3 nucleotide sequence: TGTGCCAGCAGTTTAGTTCAGGGTATGGCTTTCTTT.

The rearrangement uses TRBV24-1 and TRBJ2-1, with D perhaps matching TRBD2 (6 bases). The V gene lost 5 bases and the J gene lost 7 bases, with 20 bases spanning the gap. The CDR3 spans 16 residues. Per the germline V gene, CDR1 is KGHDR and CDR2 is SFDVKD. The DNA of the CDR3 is TGTGCCACCAGTGGGGTGGGCTACCCGGCGGGGAATGAGCAGTTCTTC. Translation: CATSGVGYPAGNEQFF.

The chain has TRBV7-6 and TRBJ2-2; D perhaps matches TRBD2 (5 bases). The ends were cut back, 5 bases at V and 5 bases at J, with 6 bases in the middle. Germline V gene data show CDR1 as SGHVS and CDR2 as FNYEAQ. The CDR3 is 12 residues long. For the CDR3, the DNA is TGTGCCAGCAGCCGAGGGACCGGGGAGCTGTTTTTT. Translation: CASSRGTGELFF.

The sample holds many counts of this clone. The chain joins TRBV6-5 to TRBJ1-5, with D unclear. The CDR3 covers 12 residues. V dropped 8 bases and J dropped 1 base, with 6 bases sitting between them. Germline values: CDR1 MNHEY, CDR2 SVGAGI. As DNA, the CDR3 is TGTGCCAGCTCGGGGAGCAATCAGCCCCAGCATTTT. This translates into CASSGSNQPQHF.

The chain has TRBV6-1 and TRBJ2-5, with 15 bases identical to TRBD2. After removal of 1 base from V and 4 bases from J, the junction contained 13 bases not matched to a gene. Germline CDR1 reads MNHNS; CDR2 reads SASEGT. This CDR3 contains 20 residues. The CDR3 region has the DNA TGTGCCAGCAGTGAAGGGATGAGGACTAGCGGGAGGGCCGGGCGAGAGACCCAGTACTTC. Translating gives CASSEGMRTSGRAGRETQYF.

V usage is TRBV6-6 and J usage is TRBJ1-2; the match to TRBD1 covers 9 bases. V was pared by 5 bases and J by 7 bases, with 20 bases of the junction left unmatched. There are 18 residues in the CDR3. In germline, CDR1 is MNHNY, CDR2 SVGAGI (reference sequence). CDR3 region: CASSLKEPDRGSVGGYTF. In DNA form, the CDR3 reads TGTGCCAGCAGTCTAAAGGAACCGGACAGGGGCAGCGTTGGTGGCTACACCTTC.

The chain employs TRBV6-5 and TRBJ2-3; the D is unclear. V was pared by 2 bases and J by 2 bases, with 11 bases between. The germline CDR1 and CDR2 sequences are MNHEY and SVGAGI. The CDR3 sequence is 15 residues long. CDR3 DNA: TGTGCCAGCAGTTACGCCCAGGCACCCACAGATACGCAGTATTTT. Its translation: CASSYAQAPTDTQYF.

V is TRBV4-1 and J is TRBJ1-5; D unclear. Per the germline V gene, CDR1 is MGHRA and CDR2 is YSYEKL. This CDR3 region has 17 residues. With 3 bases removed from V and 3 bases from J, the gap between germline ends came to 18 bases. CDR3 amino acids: CASSHPAKGENNQPQHF. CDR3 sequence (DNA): TGCGCCAGCAGCCACCCAGCGAAGGGAGAGAACAATCAGCCCCAGCATTTT.

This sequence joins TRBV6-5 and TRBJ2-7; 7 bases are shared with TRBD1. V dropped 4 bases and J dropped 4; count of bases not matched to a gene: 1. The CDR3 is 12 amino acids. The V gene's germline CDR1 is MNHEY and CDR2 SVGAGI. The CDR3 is CASSLTGYEQYF. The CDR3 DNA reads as TGTGCCAGCAGTTTGACAGGGTACGAGCAGTACTTC.

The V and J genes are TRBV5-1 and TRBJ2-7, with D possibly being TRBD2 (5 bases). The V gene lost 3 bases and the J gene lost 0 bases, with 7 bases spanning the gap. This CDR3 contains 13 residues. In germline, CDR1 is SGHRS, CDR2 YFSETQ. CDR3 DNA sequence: TGCGCCAGCAGCTCGGGGAGCTCCTACGAGCAGTACTTC. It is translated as CASSSGSSYEQYF.

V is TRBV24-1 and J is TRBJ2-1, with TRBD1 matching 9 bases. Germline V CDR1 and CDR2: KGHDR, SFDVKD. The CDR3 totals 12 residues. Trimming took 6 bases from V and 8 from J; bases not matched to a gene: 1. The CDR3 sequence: CATSTGGHEQFF. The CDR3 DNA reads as TGTGCCACCAGTACAGGGGGCCATGAGCAGTTCTTC.

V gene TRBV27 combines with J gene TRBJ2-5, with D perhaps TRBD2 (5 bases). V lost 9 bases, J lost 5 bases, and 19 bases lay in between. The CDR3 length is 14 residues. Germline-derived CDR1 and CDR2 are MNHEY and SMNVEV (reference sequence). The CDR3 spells CASGYRTGSETQYF. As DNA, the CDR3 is TGTGCCAGTGGCTATCGGACGGGGTCTGAGACCCAGTACTTC.

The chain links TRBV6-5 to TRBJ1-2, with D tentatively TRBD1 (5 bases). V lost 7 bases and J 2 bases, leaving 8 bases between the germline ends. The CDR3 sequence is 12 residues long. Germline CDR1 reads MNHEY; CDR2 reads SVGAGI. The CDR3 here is CASKGQNYGYTF. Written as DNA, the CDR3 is TGTGCCAGCAAAGGACAAAACTATGGCTACACCTTC.

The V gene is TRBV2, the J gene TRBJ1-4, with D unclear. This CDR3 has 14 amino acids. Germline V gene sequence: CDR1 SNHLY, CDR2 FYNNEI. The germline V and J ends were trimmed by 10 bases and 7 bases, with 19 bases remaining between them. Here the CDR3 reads CATSDQAVGEKLFF. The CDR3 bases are TGTGCCACGTCCGACCAGGCTGTTGGTGAAAAACTGTTTTTT.

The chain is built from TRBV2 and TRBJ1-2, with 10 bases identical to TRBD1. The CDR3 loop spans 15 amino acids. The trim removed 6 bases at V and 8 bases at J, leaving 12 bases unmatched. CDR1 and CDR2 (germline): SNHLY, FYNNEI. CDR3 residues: CASRYSAGTGEGYTF. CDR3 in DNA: TGTGCCAGCAGATACTCGGCCGGGACAGGGGAAGGCTACACCTTC.